The source of this T cell receptor beta chain is a study of vaccination effects on CD4 cells after COVID-19. The protocol was immunoSEQ multiplex PCR, while the TCRdb copy is restricted to in-frame clones and leaves out a portion. The data hold tens of thousands of clones, with 65% to 75% observed a single time. The culture ran for around ten days before CD4+ T cells were isolated. There are a few counts of this clone. Its antigen is as yet unknown. The CDR3 is made up of 15 amino acids. V trimming: 5 bases; J trimming: 4 bases; junction bases outside the gene matches: 11. The germline V gene encodes CDR1 MDHEN and CDR2 SYDVKM.

The V and J genes are TRBV28 and TRBJ2-7, with 7 nucleotides matching TRBD1. Specimen: CD4+ T cells from PBMCs cultured without peptide, collected before COVID-19 vaccination. The receptor's source is a human donor who had a prior SARS-CoV-2 infection. This CDR3 is CASSPSGTEKYEQYF. In DNA, the CDR3 is TGTGCCAGCAGTCCCTCCGGGACAGAGAAGTACGAGCAGTACTTC. Combining the CDR3 with reference TRBV28 and TRBJ2-7 gives the whole variable domain DVKVTQSSRYLVKRTGEKVFLECVQDMDHENMFWYRQDPGLGLRLIYFSYDVKMKEKGDIPEGYSVSREKKERFSLILESASTNQTSMYLCASSPSGTEKYEQYFGPGTRLTVT.